This T cell receptor (beta chain) was profiled in a study of control samples from healthy donors and cancer patients. Data came from immunoSEQ multiplex PCR; TCRdb stores just in-frame clones and leaves some out. The table lists 99,000 or so clones, approximately 83% of them singletons. Sequenced sample: blood. The clonotype originates from a woman aged 45-65 years in good health.

As DNA, the CDR3 is TGTGCCAGAAGCCAGGGGGCGCAAGGGGCCAACGTCCTGACTTTC. Translating it yields CARSQGAQGANVLTF. The chain is built from TRBV2 and TRBJ2-6, with 8 bases aligning to TRBD1. CDR1 is SNHLY, CDR2 FYNNEI, per germline. The CDR3 has 15 amino acids. V lost 9 bases and J lost 4; bases outside the gene matches: 8.